These 16 T cell receptor beta chains originate from one sample sequenced in a study of a mutant IDH1 vaccine in newly diagnosed glioma. Libraries were prepared by immunoSEQ multiplex PCR; TCRdb keeps only in-frame clonotypes and omits some of them. The table records 84,000 or so clones, 70% to 90% of them present only once. No antigen is known for these receptors. Indicated time point: week 47, end of study. A 20-mer mutant IDH1 peptide at 300 ug was injected subcutaneously with topical imiquimod. Specimen: PBMCs, collected from a glioma patient whose treatment included an IDH1 peptide vaccine. These receptor sequences come from a man between 40 and 49 years old with glioma.

This clone was detected only a few times. The chain recombines TRBV29-1 with TRBJ1-2, with a possible D match to TRBD1 (5 bases). The CDR3 loop spans 11 amino acids. CDR1 and CDR2 from the germline V gene are SQVTM and ANQGSEA. Trimming took off 3 bases at V and 4 bases at J, with 6 bases between the two ends. The CDR3 bases are TGCAGCGTTGACGGGGGCTATGGCTACACCTTC. It specifies CSVDGGYGYTF.

Concerning this clone: Different DNA sequences within this sample yield the same CDR3. The V and J genes are TRBV6-1 and TRBJ2-2; D gene unclear. The germline gives CDR1 MNHNS, CDR2 SASEGT. CDR3 length: 12 amino acids. The V gene lost 6 bases and the J gene lost 0 bases, with 2 bases spanning the gap. The DNA for the CDR3 is TGTGCCAGCAGCACGAACACCGGGGAGCTGTTTTTT. Its translation is CASSTNTGELFF.

The chain joins TRBV10-3 to TRBJ2-7; the D gene is possibly TRBD2 (6 bases). V was clipped by 3 bases and J by 4 bases, with 13 bases between them. The CDR3 is 14 amino acids. The germline V gene has CDR1 ENHRY and CDR2 SYGVKD. In DNA form, the CDR3 reads TGTGCCATCAGTGAAAGTATCGGGGGTTACGAGCAGTACTTC. Amino acid sequence: CAISESIGGYEQYF.

The rearrangement links TRBV19 to TRBJ2-1, with no clear D. Trimming shortened V by 5 bases and J by 8 bases, and 13 bases separated the two germline ends. Germline V gene lookup returns CDR1 LNHDA and CDR2 SQIVND (reference sequence). CDR3 length equals 13 residues. The CDR3 loop is CASSPQKDDEQFF. DNA for the CDR3: TGTGCCAGTAGTCCCCAGAAGGACGATGAGCAGTTCTTC.

The chain is built from TRBV7-3 and TRBJ1-1; D might be TRBD1 (5 bases). Germline V gene data show CDR1 as SGHTA and CDR2 as FQGTGA. Deletions cut 5 bases from V and 7 bases from J, with 17 bases between. The CDR3 loop spans 14 amino acids. The CDR3 loop reads CASSPNKGSGEAFF. The CDR3 DNA reads TGTGCCAGCAGCCCCAACAAGGGGAGCGGTGAAGCTTTCTTT.

V usage is TRBV4-2 and J usage is TRBJ2-1; no reliable D call. The CDR3 contains 14 residues. V was clipped by 5 bases and J by 7 bases, with 15 bases between them. Looked up from germline, CDR1 is LGHNA and CDR2 is YNFKEQ. The CDR3 region is CASSTHVDINEQFF. The CDR3 nucleotides read TGTGCCAGCAGCACACACGTTGATATAAATGAGCAGTTCTTC.

This clone was picked up a small number of times. Other DNA variants within this sample encode the same CDR3. J is TRBJ2-2 and V is TRBV6-4; D unresolved. Trimming shortened V by 2 bases and J by 3 bases, and 4 bases separated the two germline ends. The CDR3 is made up of 13 amino acids. Germline V CDR1 and CDR2: MRHNA, SNTAGT. The CDR3 loop reads CASSDRDTGELFF. DNA for the CDR3: TGTGCCAGCAGTGACCGTGACACCGGGGAGCTGTTTTTT.

V is TRBV9 and J is TRBJ2-5, with D unresolved. Germline assignment: CDR1 SGDLS and CDR2 YYNGEE. V was shortened by 0 bases and J by 5 bases, with 8 bases between the two germline ends. This CDR3 spans 13 amino acids. The CDR3 region is CASSVGLTETQYF. CDR3 in DNA: TGTGCCAGCAGCGTAGGACTCACGGAGACCCAGTACTTC.

The gene calls are TRBV7-9 and TRBJ2-6; possibly TRBD1 for D (6 bases). The ends were cut back, 4 bases at V and 1 base at J, with 11 bases in the middle. The CDR3 runs to 16 residues. Germline CDR1 reads SEHNR; CDR2 reads FQNEAQ (reference sequence). The CDR3 sequence: CASSYGRGSGANVLTF. CDR3 nucleotide sequence: TGTGCCAGCAGCTACGGAAGGGGGTCTGGGGCCAACGTCCTGACTTTC.

V usage is TRBV5-5 and J usage is TRBJ2-7; TRBD2 matches 13 bases. CDR1 and CDR2 from the germline V gene are SGHKS and YYEKEE (reference sequence). With V trimmed by 5 bases and J by 2 bases, 4 bases remained unmatched. The CDR3 length is 15 residues. In DNA form, the CDR3 reads TGTGCCAGCAGTTGGACTAGCGGGAGTACCTACGAGCAGTACTTC. As protein: CASSWTSGSTYEQYF.

This clone was detected a few times. The gene calls are TRBV29-1 and TRBJ1-4; D uncertain. CDR3 length: 13 amino acids. CDR1 and CDR2 from the germline V gene are SQVTM and ANQGSEA. The V end lost 4 bases, the J end lost 4 bases, and 10 bases lay between the germline ends. In DNA form, the CDR3 reads TGCAGCGTTGTAAAGAGGAGTAATGAAAAACTGTTTTTT. This translates into CSVVKRSNEKLFF.

A few counts support this clone. The rearrangement joins TRBV21-1 to TRBJ2-2; the table's D call, TRBD1, has no DNA check behind it. TRBV21-1 is tagged as a pseudogene. The CDR3 runs 18 residues. This CDR3 is CASSIYPGQIGYTGELFF. In nucleotides, the CDR3 is TGTGCCAGCAGCATATACCCGGGACAGATAGGGTACACCGGGGAGCTGTTTTTT.

The chain uses TRBV7-9 and TRBJ2-2; D call uncertain. V was pared by 5 bases and J by 6 bases, with 13 bases between. The CDR3 is made up of 14 amino acids. Germline V gene data show CDR1 as SEHNR and CDR2 as FQNEAQ (reference sequence). The CDR3 loop reads CASSLLSRAGELFF. The CDR3, as DNA: TGTGCCAGCAGCCTCTTATCAAGGGCCGGGGAGCTGTTTTTT.

This chain joins TRBV7-2 and TRBJ2-7; 12 bases are shared with TRBD1. V was clipped by 9 bases and J by 1 base; unmatched bases: 13. The V gene's germline CDR1 is SGHTA and CDR2 FQGNSA. This CDR3 comprises 17 residues. The DNA for the CDR3 is TGTGCCAGTAACTCCGGGACAGGGGGCGTTGGGTCCTACGAGCAGTACTTC. This encodes CASNSGTGGVGSYEQYF.

This rearrangement joins TRBV11-3 to TRBJ2-1; 11 positions match TRBD2. V was clipped by 1 base and J by 0 bases; unmatched bases: 2. This CDR3 region has 17 residues. Looked up from germline, CDR1 is SGHNT and CDR2 is YENEEA. The CDR3: CASSLATSGNSYNEQFF. In DNA form, the CDR3 reads TGTGCCAGCAGCTTAGCGACTAGCGGGAACTCCTACAATGAGCAGTTCTTC.

This sequence joins TRBV13 and TRBJ2-2; maybe TRBD2 (6 bases). There are 14 residues in the CDR3. The germline V gene encodes CDR1 PRHDT and CDR2 FYEKMQ (reference sequence). Trimming cost V 3 bases and J 7 bases, with 12 bases left between them. CDR3 DNA: TGTGCCAGCAGCTTGGGACTCCTCCTCGGGGAGCTGTTTTTT. Translation: CASSLGLLLGELFF.